This is a list of T cell receptor beta chains from one sample in a study of T cells after yellow fever vaccination. TCRdb re-called the 5' RACE reads with MiXCR, one entry per CDR3 protein. This sample carries some 300,000 distinct CDR3 sequences, around a tenth of them seen once, and the ten largest clones take 3% to 3.5%. Material: CD4+ T cells sorted from PBMCs, obtained 45 days after the yellow fever booster vaccination. The receptors shown here come from a man aged 18-30 years who received the YFV17D yellow fever vaccine. Both conserved end residues are part of each CDR3. Each record gives: J gene, D gene, clone size, V gene, CDR3 DNA, CDR3 protein. D genes are given only for firm matches. Clone size appears in some rows only: once, few, many, or a class for an expanded clone.

TRBJ2-1 . few TRBV18 TGTGCCAGCTCGCTCCGAGAAGGAGGGAATGAGCAGTTCTTC CASSLREGGNEQFF
TRBJ2-7 TRBD1 . TRBV7-9 TGTGCCAGCAGCTACCACAGGGGGATTCGCGTCGAGCAGTACTTC CASSYHRGIRVEQYF
TRBJ2-5 TRBD2 few TRBV4-2 TGTGCCAGCAGCCAAGCGGGGGGGGCCCGGGAGACCCAGTACTTC CASSQAGGARETQYF
TRBJ2-3 TRBD2 . TRBV18 TGTGCCAGCTCTCCGGGACTAGCGGGGGGTCCCGCCGATACGCAGTATTTT CASSPGLAGGPADTQYF
TRBJ2-1 . few TRBV9 . CASSTSTGSYFNEQFF
TRBJ1-1 . . TRBV28 TGTGCCAGCAGTTCCCCGACAGCCCTGAACACTGAAGCTTTCTTT CASSSPTALNTEAFF
TRBJ2-2 TRBD1 few TRBV5-1 TGCGCCAGCAGCTTGGGAGGGGGCTGGACCACCGGGGAGCTGTTTTTT CASSLGGGWTTGELFF
TRBJ2-1 . . TRBV15 TGTGCCACCAGCGGCCAGGAGTCCGGGGAGCAGTTCTTC CATSGQESGEQFF
TRBJ2-3 TRBD1 few TRBV12-3/TRBV12-4 TGTGCCAGCAGTTTTACAGGGGGTGGCACAGATACGCAGTATTTT CASSFTGGGTDTQYF
TRBJ1-3 TRBD1 many TRBV7-2 TGTGCCAGCAGCCGCGTGACAGGGAATGGAAACACCATATATTTT CASSRVTGNGNTIYF
TRBJ2-3 . . TRBV24-1 TGTGCCACCAGTGATTTGTACCCTTCAGATACGCAGTATTTT CATSDLYPSDTQYF
TRBJ2-1 . . TRBV6-2/TRBV6-3 TGTGCCAGCACCCCGTTCGGTAGCTCCTACAATGAGCAGTTCTTC CASTPFGSSYNEQFF
TRBJ1-4 TRBD1 . TRBV7-2 TGTGCCAGCAGGTCAGGACAGGGAGGAAAACTGTTTTTT CASRSGQGGKLFF
TRBJ2-1 TRBD2 . TRBV4-2 TGTGCCAGCAGCCAAATCGCGGGGGGACTCTACAATGAGCAGTTCTTC CASSQIAGGLYNEQFF
TRBJ2-1 . many TRBV7-8 TGTGCCAGCAGCCTGGACTCGTCCTCCTACAATGAGCAGTTCTTC CASSLDSSSYNEQFF
TRBJ2-5 . . TRBV10-3 TGTGCCATCAGTGAGTCTCGGTCGGGGTCGGAGACCCAGTACTTC CAISESRSGSETQYF
TRBJ2-7 . . TRBV6-1 TGTGCCAGCAGCTTTGGGAGCTCCGGTGGCTCCTACGAGCAGTACTTC CASSFGSSGGSYEQYF
TRBJ2-7 . few TRBV6-2/TRBV6-3 TGTGCCAGCAGAAGGGACGGGGCCTACGAGCAGTACTTC CASRRDGAYEQYF
TRBJ2-5 . many TRBV12-3/TRBV12-4 TGTGCCAGCAGTTTAAGGGGATCGGAGACCCAGTACTTC CASSLRGSETQYF
TRBJ2-3 . . TRBV20-1 TGCAGTGCTATCCTTCAGGTGGATACGCAGTATTTT CSAILQVDTQYF